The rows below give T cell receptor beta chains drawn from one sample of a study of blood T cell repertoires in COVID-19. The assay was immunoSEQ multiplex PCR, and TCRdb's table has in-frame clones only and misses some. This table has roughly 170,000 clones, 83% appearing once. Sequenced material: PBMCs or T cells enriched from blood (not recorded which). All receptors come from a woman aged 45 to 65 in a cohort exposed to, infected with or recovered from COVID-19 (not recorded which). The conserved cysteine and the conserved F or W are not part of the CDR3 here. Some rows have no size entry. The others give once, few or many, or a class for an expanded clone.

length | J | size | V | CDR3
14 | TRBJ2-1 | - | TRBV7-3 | ASSLTGASSYNEQF
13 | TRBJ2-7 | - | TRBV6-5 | ASSYPLAGFYEQY
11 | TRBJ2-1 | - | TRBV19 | ASSLPPRNEQF
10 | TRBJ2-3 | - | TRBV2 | ASSEYTDTQY
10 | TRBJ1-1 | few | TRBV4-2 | ASSQRITEAF
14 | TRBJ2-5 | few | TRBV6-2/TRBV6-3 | ASSYRLAGGTETQY
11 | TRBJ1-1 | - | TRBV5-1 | ASHRGDNTEAF
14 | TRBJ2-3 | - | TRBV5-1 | ASSAGGAGSADTQY
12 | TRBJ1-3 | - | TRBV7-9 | ASRSAGVGNTIY
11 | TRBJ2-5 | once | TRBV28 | ASADSAQETQY
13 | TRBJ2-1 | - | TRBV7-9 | ASSLGAASYNEQF
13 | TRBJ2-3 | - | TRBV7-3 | ASSLAGDSTDTQY
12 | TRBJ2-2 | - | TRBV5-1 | ASSPTGSGGELF
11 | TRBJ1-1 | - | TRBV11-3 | ASSLEMRSEAF
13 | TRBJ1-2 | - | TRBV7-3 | ASSKGRDGFYGYT
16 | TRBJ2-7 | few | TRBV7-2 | ASSEKGRGGASSYEQY
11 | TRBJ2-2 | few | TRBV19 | ASSIGSSGELF
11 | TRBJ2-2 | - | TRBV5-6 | ASLDSSTGELF
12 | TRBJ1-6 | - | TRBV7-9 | ASGHRGAYSPLH
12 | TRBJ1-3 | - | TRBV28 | ASSPGVSGNTIY
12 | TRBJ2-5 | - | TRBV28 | ASSSGTGLETQY
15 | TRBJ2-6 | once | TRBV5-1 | ASSRQGGSEGANVLT
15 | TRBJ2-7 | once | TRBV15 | ATSRVVKQVSSYEQY
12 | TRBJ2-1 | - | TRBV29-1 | SVEYGRSYNEQF
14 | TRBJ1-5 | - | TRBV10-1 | ASSESSGGSNQPQH
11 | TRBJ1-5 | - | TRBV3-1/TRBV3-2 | ASSQDLGQPQH
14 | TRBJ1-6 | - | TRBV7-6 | ASSRAGGRHNSPLH
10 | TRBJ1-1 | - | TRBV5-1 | ASIGGQGRAF
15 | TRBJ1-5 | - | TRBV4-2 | ASSQDLTGIVGQPQH
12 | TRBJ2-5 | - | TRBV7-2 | ASSLAGDYETQY
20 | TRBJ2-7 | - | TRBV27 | ASSLWGSRLADYRGVLYEQY
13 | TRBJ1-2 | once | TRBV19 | ASSPQKGEGYGYT
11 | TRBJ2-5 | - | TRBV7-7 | ASSWTEQETQY
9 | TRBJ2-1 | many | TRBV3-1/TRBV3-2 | ASSHFNEQF
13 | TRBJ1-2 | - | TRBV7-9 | ASSLGQGLDYGYT
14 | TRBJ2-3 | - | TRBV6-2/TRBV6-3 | ASSGGTLTSTDTQY
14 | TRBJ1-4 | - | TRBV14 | ASNIRDRATNEKLF
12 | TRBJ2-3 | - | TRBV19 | ASSSRGSTDTQY
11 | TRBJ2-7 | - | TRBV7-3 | ASSLNQGSEQY
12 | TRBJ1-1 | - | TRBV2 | ASSGRGRDTEAF
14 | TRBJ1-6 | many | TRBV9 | ASSVVGVPGNSPLH
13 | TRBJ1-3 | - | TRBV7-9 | ASSTTGGSGNTIY
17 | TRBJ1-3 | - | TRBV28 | ASSHLRDRAFWGGNTIY
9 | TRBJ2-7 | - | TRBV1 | TSIPIHEQY
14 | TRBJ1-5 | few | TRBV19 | ASSMMRQGSNQPQH
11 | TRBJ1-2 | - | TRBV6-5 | ASSLGSFGGYT
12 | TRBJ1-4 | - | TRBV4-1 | ASSQQGLNEKLF
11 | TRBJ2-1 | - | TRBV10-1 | ASSRDKGNEQF
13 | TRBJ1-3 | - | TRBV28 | ASSLGGTAGNTIY